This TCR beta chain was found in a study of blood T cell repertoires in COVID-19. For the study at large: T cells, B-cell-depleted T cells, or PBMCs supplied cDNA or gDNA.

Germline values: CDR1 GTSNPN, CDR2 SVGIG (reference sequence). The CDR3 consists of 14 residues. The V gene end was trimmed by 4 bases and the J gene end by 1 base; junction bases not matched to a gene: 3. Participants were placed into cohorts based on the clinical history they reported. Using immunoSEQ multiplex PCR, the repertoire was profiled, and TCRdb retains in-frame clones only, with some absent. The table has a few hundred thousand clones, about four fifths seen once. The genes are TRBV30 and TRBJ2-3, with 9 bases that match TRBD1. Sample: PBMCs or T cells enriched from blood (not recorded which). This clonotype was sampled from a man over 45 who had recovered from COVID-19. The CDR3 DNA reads TGTGCCTGGACCGGGACAGGGCGCACAGATACGCAGTATTTT. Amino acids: CAWTGTGRTDTQYF.